This entry concerns a single T cell receptor beta chain. What it recognizes is unknown. There are 16 residues in the CDR3. Trimming cost V 0 bases and J 2 bases; bases outside gene matches: 1. Per germline, CDR1 SGHTS and CDR2 YDEGEE. The PCR had 60 Vbeta and 13 Jbeta primers. The protocol was immunoSEQ multiplex PCR, while the TCRdb copy is restricted to in-frame clones and leaves out a portion. The sample has under 95,000 clones; roughly 80% are singletons. The data were taken from a study of cytomegalovirus exposure and HLA in healthy donors. Study details: Among the roughly 400 genotyped donors, 81% were placed in the Caucasian-associated ancestry cluster.

Overall study findings and caveats: Confirmation was obtained in vitro that a few CMV-associated chains are specific for CMV antigens. CMV serostatus was the only recorded immune exposure for donors. In an earlier analysis, about 90% or about 30%: the productive usage of most TCR beta V segments.

The sample was PBMCs. The source is a boy younger than 18 in good health and CMV-seronegative. This rearrangement joins TRBV5-8 to TRBJ2-5; TRBD2 agrees at 13 bases. The CDR3 spells CASSLGLAGGQETQYF. The DNA of the CDR3 is TGTGCCAGCAGCTTGGGACTAGCGGGAGGACAAGAGACCCAGTACTTC.